The source of this T cell receptor (beta chain) is a study of blood T cell repertoires in COVID-19. Study information: Acute and convalescent COVID-19 samples came from the United States, Italy and Spain.

There are 14 residues in the CDR3. The germline V gene has CDR1 SGHVS and CDR2 FQNEAQ. With 1 base clipped from V and 7 bases from J, the junction kept 5 bases outside the gene matches. In the source study's methods: Reference gene primers were amplified, and this amplification served to estimate nucleated cell counts. Using immunoSEQ multiplex PCR, the repertoire was profiled, and TCRdb retains in-frame clones only, with some absent. The V and J calls and clone size are taken from that table; D and trimming were inferred from the DNA. The sample lists 380,000 or so clones; around 90% were seen once. Recruitment covered about 25 US areas and drew participants whose ages spanned about 18 to 100 years. Grouping used clinical history reported by participants in a survey and questionnaire.

The gene calls are TRBV7-8 and TRBJ2-7, with TRBD1 identical over 9 bases. Source material: PBMCs or T cells enriched from blood (not recorded which). The sequence was collected from a woman between 40 and 55 years old with acute COVID-19. CDR3 sequence reads: CASSLDGTGREQYF. DNA of the CDR3: TGTGCCAGCAGCTTAGACGGGACAGGGAGGGAGCAGTACTTC.